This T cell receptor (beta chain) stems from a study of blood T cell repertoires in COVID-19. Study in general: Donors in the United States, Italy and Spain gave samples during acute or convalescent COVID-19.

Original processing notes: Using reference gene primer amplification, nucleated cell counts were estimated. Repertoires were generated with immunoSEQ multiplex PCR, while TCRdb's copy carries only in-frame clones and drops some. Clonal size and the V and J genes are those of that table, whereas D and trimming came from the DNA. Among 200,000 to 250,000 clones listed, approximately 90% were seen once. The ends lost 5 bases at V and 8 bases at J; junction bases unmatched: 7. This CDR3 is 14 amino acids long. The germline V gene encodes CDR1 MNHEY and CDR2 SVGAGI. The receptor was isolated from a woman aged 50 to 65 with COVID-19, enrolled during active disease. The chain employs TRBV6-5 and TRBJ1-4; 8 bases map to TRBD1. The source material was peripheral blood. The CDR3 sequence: CASSPGQGREKLFF. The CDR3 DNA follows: TGTGCCAGCAGTCCCGGACAGGGTCGAGAAAAACTGTTTTTT.